Sequencing of this T cell receptor beta chain was carried out in a study of Ad26.COV2.S vaccination and SARS-CoV-2 variants. V gave up 1 base and J gave up 5 bases; unmatched junction bases: 8. This CDR3 is 15 amino acids long. The V gene's germline CDR1 is SGHTA and CDR2 FQGNSA. In the case of this clone: The target antigen is unknown.

Generated by immunoSEQ multiplex PCR, the TCRdb table keeps only in-frame clones and is missing some. The profile shows around 450,000 clones, 85% to 90% of them singletons. Study-level findings and limits: Similar non-spike TCR breadth was observed in recipients of vaccine and of placebo.

Indicated treatment: 15 to 20 received Ad26.COV2.S at low or high dose, single or two shots; a few received placebo; per-sample allocation not given. At day 63 after the first vaccine or placebo injection, samples were drawn. An adult of 18-55 years in Boston served as donor. The source is a person aged 18-65 years who received the Ad26.COV2.S COVID-19 vaccine or a placebo. The gene calls are TRBV7-2 and TRBJ2-7, with 7 bases lining up with TRBD1. This sample comprised peripheral blood, obtained in a trial of Ad26.COV2.S vaccine versus placebo. For the CDR3, the DNA is TGTGCCAGCAGCTTAGTGCAGGGGGACGGGGACGAGCAGTACTTC. Translated: CASSLVQGDGDEQYF.